The entry below gives a single TCR beta chain sequence along with its context. This sample was taken from a study of blood T cell repertoires in COVID-19. Whole-study context: From the United States, Italy and Spain came samples of acute and convalescent COVID-19.

Seattle participants joined during active infection and were tracked over time. Germline trimming cut 4 bases from V and 5 bases from J; bases unmatched to any gene: 5. This CDR3 region has 14 residues. CDR1 SGHTA and CDR2 FQGTGA come from the germline V gene. Measured with immunoSEQ multiplex PCR; TCRdb has only the in-frame clones, and not every one. The sample yields some 520,000 clones, 89% seen once. The sample taken for sequencing was peripheral blood. The source of this sequence is a young man with COVID-19, enrolled during active disease. The V gene is TRBV7-3, the J gene TRBJ2-1, with 7 bases that match TRBD2. CDR3 nucleotide sequence: TGTGCCAGCAGCTCCAGACTAGCTCACAATGAGCAGTTCTTC. As protein: CASSSRLAHNEQFF. The entire variable domain, with the rest obtained from reference TRBV7-3 and TRBJ2-1, is as follows: GAGVSQTPSNKVTEKGKYVELRCDPISGHTALYWYRQSLGQGPEFLIYFQGTGAADDSGLPNDRFFAVRPEGSVSTLKIQRTERGDSAVYLCASSSRLAHNEQFFGPGTRLTVL.